One sample yielded the 9 T cell receptor beta chains listed below, sequenced in a study of cytomegalovirus exposure and HLA in healthy donors. The method was immunoSEQ multiplex PCR; TCRdb's version includes in-frame clones alone and lacks a portion of them. Among fewer than 70,000 clones listed, about 95% were seen once. The sample consisted of PBMCs. These receptors all stem from a woman under 30 in good health and CMV-seropositive.

This rearrangement joins TRBV18 to TRBJ1-4, with D uncertain. Deletions cut 0 bases from V and 0 bases from J, with 8 bases between. The CDR3 runs to 16 residues. Germline CDR1 KGHSH, CDR2 LQKENI. CDR3 sequence: CASSPPGTATNEKLFF. The DNA for the CDR3 is TGTGCCAGCTCACCACCGGGCACAGCAACTAATGAAAAACTGTTTTTT.

This clone was counted once. The chain joins TRBV7-2 to TRBJ2-5; tentative D call: TRBD2 (7 bases). The germline gives CDR1 SGHTA, CDR2 FQGNSA. The CDR3 runs 17 residues. Trimming removed 5 bases from V and 1 base from J, with 20 bases in between. The CDR3 loop is CASSEGAWRGRQETQYF. CDR3 coding DNA: TGTGCCAGCAGCGAAGGGGCCTGGCGGGGGCGCCAAGAGACCCAGTACTTC.

V usage is TRBV2 and J usage is TRBJ1-2, with 9 nucleotides matching TRBD1. The CDR3 length is 15 residues. Looked up from germline, CDR1 is SNHLY and CDR2 is FYNNEI. The ends lost 3 bases at V and 1 base at J; junction bases unmatched: 3. The chain's CDR3 is CASSDGGQGNYGYTF. The CDR3 DNA follows: TGTGCCAGCAGTGACGGGGGACAGGGTAACTATGGCTACACCTTC.

The V gene is TRBV15, the J gene TRBJ1-2, with 7 bases lining up with TRBD1. This CDR3 is 14 amino acids long. The J segment lost 5 bases and the V segment lost 1 base, leaving 4 bases of the junction unmatched. Germline assignment: CDR1 LNHNV and CDR2 YYDKDF (reference sequence). Here the CDR3 DNA reads TGTGCCACCAGCAGAGTTCCAGGGGGGTATGGCTACACCTTC. It translates to CATSRVPGGYGYTF.

The chain links TRBV5-1 to TRBJ2-2; possibly TRBD2 for D (6 bases). The germline gives CDR1 SGHRS, CDR2 YFSETQ. Deletions cut 2 bases from V and 0 bases from J, with 11 bases between. The CDR3 covers 16 residues. The CDR3 nucleotides read TGCGCCAGCAGCTTTTTGGCGGGGTCGAACACCGGGGAGCTGTTTTTT. It specifies CASSFLAGSNTGELFF.

This chain uses TRBV10-3 with TRBJ2-5; a weak D match, TRBD1 (6 bases). Germline values: CDR1 ENHRY, CDR2 SYGVKD. The CDR3 is made up of 16 amino acids. Trimming stripped 0 bases from V and 5 bases from J, with 16 bases between. The CDR3 DNA is TGTGCCATCAGTGAGTCGGGCGCAGCGAGGGGGGAGACCCAGTACTTC. Its protein product is CAISESGAARGETQYF.

The chain has TRBV25-1 and TRBJ2-1; the match to TRBD2 covers 13 bases. The CDR3 has 18 residues. Trimming at V came to 3 bases and at J to 5 bases, leaving 10 bases not matched to a gene. From germline, CDR1 is MGHDK and CDR2 SYGVNS. The CDR3 DNA follows: TGTGCCAGCAGTGACCCCATGACTAGCGGGAGGCGGGACAATGAGCAGTTCTTC. This translates into CASSDPMTSGRRDNEQFF.

DNA for the CDR3: TGTGCCAGCAGCCCAACTAGCGGCTCCTACGAGCAGTACTTC. Amino acid sequence: CASSPTSGSYEQYF. V usage is TRBV7-2 and J usage is TRBJ2-7; TRBD2 matches at 8 bases. The length of the CDR3 is 14 residues. Looked up from germline, CDR1 is SGHTA and CDR2 is FQGNSA. Trimming removed 5 bases from V and 0 bases from J; junction bases left unmatched: 3.

This sequence joins TRBV4-3 and TRBJ2-3; weak D call: TRBD2 (5 bases). The ends were cut back, 4 bases at V and 0 bases at J, with 11 bases in the middle. Per germline, CDR1 LGHNA and CDR2 YSLEER. CDR3 length equals 15 residues. CDR3 in amino acids: CASSPGLTSTDTQYF. Written as DNA, the CDR3 is TGCGCCAGCAGCCCCGGACTTACTAGCACAGATACGCAGTATTTT.